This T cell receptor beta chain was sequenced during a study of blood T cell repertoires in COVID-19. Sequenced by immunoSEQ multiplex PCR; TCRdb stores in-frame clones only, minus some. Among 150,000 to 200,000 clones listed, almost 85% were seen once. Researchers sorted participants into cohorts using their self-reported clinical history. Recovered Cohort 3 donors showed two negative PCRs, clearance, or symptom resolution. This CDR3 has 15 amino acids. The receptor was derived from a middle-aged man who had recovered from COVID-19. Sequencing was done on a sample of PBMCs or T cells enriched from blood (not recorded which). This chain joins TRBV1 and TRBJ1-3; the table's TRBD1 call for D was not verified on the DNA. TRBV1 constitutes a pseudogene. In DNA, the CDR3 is TGCACCAGCAGCCCCGGGACAGACCCTGGAAACACCATATATTTT. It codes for CTSSPGTDPGNTIYF.